This T cell receptor (beta chain) was profiled in a study of cytomegalovirus exposure and HLA in healthy donors. The CDR3 is made up of 15 amino acids. The V gene's germline CDR1 is SGDLS and CDR2 YYNGEE. V lost 0 bases and J lost 12, with 16 bases in between. 60 Vbeta and 13 Jbeta primers were used in PCR. Some clones are missing from TCRdb's copy, which holds only in-frame ones; the method was immunoSEQ multiplex PCR. The sample lists about 170,000 clones; approximately 84% were seen once. The chain uses TRBV9 and TRBJ1-6; D remains ambiguous. The clonotype originates from a man between 18 and 35 years old in good health and CMV-seronegative. Sequenced: PBMCs. CDR3 DNA sequence: TGTGCCAGCAGCGTAGGTGGAGGTCTGATCGAACCCCTCCACTTT. The encoded protein is CASSVGGGLIEPLHF.